This T cell receptor beta chain is drawn from a study of T cells after yellow fever vaccination. Trimming at V came to 4 bases and at J to 6 bases, leaving 10 bases not matched to a gene. Germline V gene data show CDR1 as SGDLS and CDR2 as YYNGEE. This CDR3 spans 15 amino acids. In this sample, this clonotype turned up a few times. TCRdb reprocessed the 5' RACE reads via MiXCR and lists one record per CDR3 protein. Here the sample spans under 600,000 distinct CDR3 sequences, about 13% being singletons. The sequence came from a man aged 25-45 years who received the YFV17D yellow fever vaccine. The J gene is TRBJ2-5, the V gene TRBV9; 9 bases are shared with TRBD2. Material: PBMCs, obtained on the day of the yellow fever booster vaccination. CDR3 DNA: TGTGCCAGCAGCCCCCGGACTAGCGATGGGCAGACCCAGTACTTC. Amino acids: CASSPRTSDGQTQYF.